This T cell receptor (beta chain) came from a study of blood T cell repertoires in COVID-19. About the research overall: From the United States, Italy and Spain came samples of acute and convalescent COVID-19. In each case, the material was cDNA or gDNA derived from T cells, B-cell-depleted T cells, or PBMCs.

Original analysis: Nucleated cell counts were estimated from reference gene primer amplification. Method: immunoSEQ multiplex PCR; TCRdb's copy keeps in-frame clones and lacks some. The DNA was the basis for D and trimming; V, J and clone size are from that table. The data contain fewer than 130,000 clones, more than 70% of them seen just once; the ten biggest clones take up approximately 3.4%. The CDR3 spans 15 residues. CDR1 is SGDLS, CDR2 YYNGEE, per germline. Trimming at V came to 4 bases and at J to 4 bases, leaving 7 bases not matched to a gene. The sequence derives from a woman in her fifties or sixties with acute or convalescent COVID-19. V usage is TRBV9 and J usage is TRBJ1-4, with 7 bases lining up with TRBD1. The sample consisted of peripheral blood. The CDR3 sequence: CASSPNRGVNEKLFF. The CDR3, as DNA: TGTGCCAGCAGCCCTAACAGGGGAGTTAATGAAAAACTGTTTTTT. Drawing the rest from reference TRBV9 and TRBJ1-4, the complete variable domain is DSGVTQTPKHLITATGQRVTLRCSPRSGDLSVYWYQQSLDQGLQFLIQYYNGEERAKGNILERFSAQQFPDLHSELNLSSLELGDSALYFCASSPNRGVNEKLFFGSGTQLSVL.